The 29 T cell receptor beta chains listed next were all sequenced from one sample in a study of memory CD4+ T cells and cytomegalovirus serostatus. Some clones are missing from TCRdb's copy, which holds only in-frame ones; the method was immunoSEQ multiplex PCR. The sample has around 41,000 clones; over 60% are singletons. Single viable CD3+CD4+CD8-CD45RO+ cells were sorted as the memory CD4+ T cells. Specimen: memory CD4+ T cells from blood. These receptors all come from an adult in good health and CMV-seronegative.

This rearrangement joins TRBV11-2 to TRBJ2-5; D remains unclear. CDR1 SGHAT and CDR2 FQNNGV come from the germline V gene. Trimming left V 5 bases short and J 2 bases short, with 12 bases between. The CDR3 spans 14 residues. The CDR3 loop reads CASSRGRTQETQYF. The CDR3 DNA reads as TGTGCCAGCAGCCGAGGACGGACGCAAGAGACCCAGTACTTC.

This chain uses TRBV5-4 with TRBJ1-1; 9 nucleotides line up with TRBD1. The CDR3 covers 15 residues. Germline trimming cut 3 bases from V and 5 bases from J; bases unmatched to any gene: 8. Germline V CDR1 and CDR2: SGHNT, YYREEE (reference sequence). This chain's CDR3 is CASSSTGGRWTEAFF. The CDR3 DNA sequence: TGTGCCAGCAGCTCTACAGGGGGCAGGTGGACTGAAGCTTTCTTT.

The chain employs TRBV7-9 and TRBJ2-3, with 15 bases that match TRBD2. Trimming at V came to 3 bases and at J to 4 bases, leaving 11 bases not matched to a gene. Germline V gives CDR1 SEHNR, CDR2 FQNEAQ (reference sequence). The CDR3 covers 19 residues. DNA for the CDR3: TGTGCCAGCAGCTTTAGATCGCTGGGACTAGCGGGAGGAGCAGATACGCAGTATTTT. It translates to CASSFRSLGLAGGADTQYF.

The rearrangement joins TRBV4-3 to TRBJ2-3; no clear D gene. This CDR3 spans 15 amino acids. Germline V gene sequence: CDR1 LGHNA, CDR2 YSLEER. Trimming took 3 bases from V and 5 from J, leaving 15 bases between them. The CDR3 nucleotides read TGCGCCAGCAGCCAGCACTCGAACCCCGAAGATACGCAGTATTTT. Encoded protein: CASSQHSNPEDTQYF.

The rearrangement uses TRBV28 and TRBJ1-2; 7 nucleotides agree with TRBD1. Germline assignment: CDR1 MDHEN and CDR2 SYDVKM. With V trimmed by 10 bases and J by 3 bases, 11 bases remained unmatched. The CDR3 sequence is 14 residues long. The CDR3 DNA is TGTGCCACCAGGGGGGGGGCGCAGTACTATGGCTACACCTTC. This codes for CATRGGAQYYGYTF.

Of note for this clone: Other DNA sequences of this sample code for an identical CDR3. V usage is TRBV28 and J usage is TRBJ2-7, with unresolved D. CDR1 is MDHEN, CDR2 SYDVKM, per germline. The CDR3 sequence is 14 residues long. Trimming took off 2 bases at V and 1 base at J, with 9 bases between the two ends. The CDR3 DNA reads as TGTGCCAGCAGTTTAAGTGGCTCATCCTACGAGCAGTACTTC. This gives the protein CASSLSGSSYEQYF. Filled out from reference TRBV28 and TRBJ2-7, the complete variable domain reads DVKVTQSSRYLVKRTGEKVFLECVQDMDHENMFWYRQDPGLGLRLIYFSYDVKMKEKGDIPEGYSVSREKKERFSLILESASTNQTSMYLCASSLSGSSYEQYFGPGTRLTVT.

This rearrangement joins TRBV28 to TRBJ2-2, with 12 bases aligning to TRBD2. The CDR3 runs 16 residues. Germline lookup yields CDR1 MDHEN and CDR2 SYDVKM. The V and J ends lost 5 bases and 3 bases, in that order; junction bases with no gene match: 4. DNA of the CDR3: TGTGCCAGCAGTCTCGGGACTAGCGGGTACACCGGGGAGCTGTTTTTT. Encoded protein: CASSLGTSGYTGELFF.

J is TRBJ2-3 and V is TRBV29-1; 8 nucleotides agree with TRBD1. The ends lost 7 bases at V and 2 bases at J; junction bases unmatched: 5. CDR1 and CDR2 from the germline V gene are SQVTM and ANQGSEA. The CDR3 is 13 amino acids. The CDR3 sequence is CSAGQGPTDTQYF. The CDR3 nucleotides are TGCAGCGCCGGACAGGGACCCACAGATACGCAGTATTTT.

The CDR3: CAITAGTGSTGELFF. The CDR3 region has the DNA TGTGCCATCACGGCTGGGACAGGGAGCACCGGGGAGCTGTTTTTT. The chain has TRBV10-3 and TRBJ2-2, with TRBD1 matching 9 bases. CDR3 length equals 15 residues. The V segment lost 7 bases and the J segment 4 bases; nucleotides outside the gene matches: 7. The V gene's germline CDR1 is ENHRY and CDR2 SYGVKD.

CDR3 region: CAAGPRNSNQPQHF. The CDR3 DNA sequence: TGTGCCGCGGGACCCCGAAATAGCAATCAGCCCCAGCATTTT. The rearrangement uses TRBV28 and TRBJ1-5; TRBD1 might be the D (5 bases). Trimming shortened V by 11 bases and J by 0 bases, and 14 bases separated the two germline ends. Per the germline V gene, CDR1 is MDHEN and CDR2 is SYDVKM. The CDR3 consists of 14 residues.

In this sample, this clone turned up once. The V gene is TRBV7-2, the J gene TRBJ2-3, with 7 bases that match TRBD2. V was pared by 1 base and J by 2 bases, with 6 bases of the junction left unmatched. The CDR3 has 16 amino acids. Germline CDR1 reads SGHTA; CDR2 reads FQGNSA. DNA for the CDR3: TGTGCCAGCAGCTTAGGCGCTAGCGGCACCACAGATACGCAGTATTTT. Protein sequence: CASSLGASGTTDTQYF.

The chain joins TRBV11-3 to TRBJ2-2, with D maybe TRBD1 (6 bases). The CDR3 is made up of 17 amino acids. Trimming left V 4 bases short and J 0 bases short, with 15 bases between. Per the germline V gene, CDR1 is SGHNT and CDR2 is YENEEA. CDR3 nucleotide sequence: TGTGCCAGCAGCTCAAACCGACAGGCCCCGAACACCGGGGAGCTGTTTTTT. Protein product: CASSSNRQAPNTGELFF.

The chain carries TRBV2 and TRBJ2-1; 11 bases fit TRBD2. V lost 6 bases to trimming and J lost 5 bases; unmatched junction nucleotides: 6. The germline CDR1 and CDR2 sequences are SNHLY and FYNNEI. The CDR3 extends over 15 amino acids. Here the CDR3 reads CASSPVSGGDNEQFF. Written as DNA, the CDR3 is TGTGCCAGCAGCCCCGTTAGCGGGGGGGACAATGAGCAGTTCTTC.

Here the CDR3 DNA reads TGCGCCAGCAGCCAAGATCAAGGCTACGAGCAGTACTTC. This codes for CASSQDQGYEQYF. This chain connects TRBV4-3 to TRBJ2-7; D remains ambiguous. CDR1 is LGHNA and CDR2 is YSLEER in the germline V gene. This CDR3 is 13 amino acids long. V was shortened by 0 bases and J by 3 bases, with 6 bases between the two germline ends.

The genes are TRBV28 and TRBJ2-1; D gene ambiguous. Trimming removed 6 bases at V and 9 bases at J, with 21 bases between. The CDR3 length is 15 residues. Germline CDR1 reads MDHEN; CDR2 reads SYDVKM. CDR3 DNA: TGTGCCAGCAGCCCCCCCCGGTCCCCTCTGTTTGAGCAGTTCTTC. It translates to CASSPPRSPLFEQFF.

This clone was observed a few times. The chain is built from TRBV19 and TRBJ1-5, with TRBD1 matching 9 bases. The germline V gene encodes CDR1 LNHDA and CDR2 SQIVND (reference sequence). There are 15 residues in the CDR3. Germline trimming cut 4 bases from V and 6 bases from J; bases unmatched to any gene: 7. CDR3 coding DNA: TGTGCCAGTAGTAGGGACAGGGATTCGGGTCAGCCCCAGCATTTT. Residues: CASSRDRDSGQPQHF.

The J gene is TRBJ1-1, the V gene TRBV14, with no clear D. CDR3 length: 13 amino acids. CDR1 and CDR2 from the germline V gene are SGHDN and FVKESK. Trimming took 5 bases from V and 3 from J, leaving 10 bases between them. The CDR3 reads CASSVTQDTEAFF. DNA of the CDR3: TGTGCCAGCAGCGTCACGCAGGACACTGAAGCTTTCTTT.

The rearrangement joins TRBV28 to TRBJ2-3, with D unclear. The length of the CDR3 is 13 residues. Trimming removed 5 bases from V and 7 bases from J, with 13 bases in between. The V gene's germline CDR1 is MDHEN and CDR2 SYDVKM. The CDR3 nucleotides read TGTGCCAGCAGTGCCCCTGTACCAAATACGCAGTATTTT. Translation: CASSAPVPNTQYF.

This clone was detected a few times. The rearrangement links TRBV5-1 to TRBJ2-5; 9 positions match TRBD1. The CDR3 runs to 14 residues. V was pared by 4 bases and J by 5 bases, with 6 bases of the junction left unmatched. Germline V lookup: CDR1 SGHRS, CDR2 YFSETQ. The CDR3 loop reads CASSGTGGRETQYF. In DNA form, the CDR3 reads TGCGCCAGCAGCGGAACAGGGGGCAGGGAGACCCAGTACTTC.

The CDR3 sequence: CASSRREDTGELFF. The CDR3 DNA sequence: TGTGCCAGCAGCAGAAGGGAAGACACCGGGGAGCTGTTTTTT. This sequence joins TRBV21-1 and TRBJ2-2. TRBV21-1 is termed a pseudogene. The CDR3 sequence is 14 residues long.

This clone was observed once. The J gene is TRBJ2-4, the V gene TRBV9; D is ambiguous. Germline-derived CDR1 and CDR2 are SGDLS and YYNGEE. Trimming pared 0 bases from V and 3 bases from J, leaving 13 bases between. CDR3 length equals 16 residues. The CDR3 region has the DNA TGTGCCAGCAGCGTAGATTTGCGAAACGACAAAAACATTCAGTACTTC. Its protein product is CASSVDLRNDKNIQYF.

The chain employs TRBV13 and TRBJ1-5; D gene unclear. V gave up 0 bases and J gave up 4 bases, with 4 bases separating them. Germline V gene data show CDR1 as PRHDT and CDR2 as FYEKMQ (reference sequence). The CDR3 contains 13 residues. CDR3 sequence (DNA): TGTGCCAGCAGCTTAGGACAGAATCAGCCCCAGCATTTT. It encodes CASSLGQNQPQHF.

The chain is built from TRBV4-1 and TRBJ2-3, with 8 bases fitting TRBD2. CDR3 length equals 16 residues. Looked up from germline, CDR1 is MGHRA and CDR2 is YSYEKL. Unmatched junction bases numbered 5, after V lost 0 bases and J lost 3 bases. In DNA, the CDR3 is TGCGCCAGCAGCCAAGATTGGGAGCGGGAGACAGATACGCAGTATTTT. Amino acid sequence: CASSQDWERETDTQYF.

This clone was observed a handful of times. The chain uses TRBV5-6 and TRBJ2-7; tentatively, D is TRBD1 (5 bases). There are 17 residues in the CDR3. V was shortened by 4 bases and J by 2 bases, with 22 bases between the two germline ends. Per the germline V gene, CDR1 is SGHDT and CDR2 is YYEEEE. The CDR3, as DNA: TGTGCCAGCAGCCCCATCCTCGCGTCGGCAGGGACCTACGAGCAGTACTTC. This translates into CASSPILASAGTYEQYF.

The gene calls are TRBV19 and TRBJ2-1, with 9 bases that match TRBD2. Germline-derived CDR1 and CDR2 are LNHDA and SQIVND (reference sequence). This CDR3 spans 13 amino acids. Trimming cost V 7 bases and J 6 bases; bases outside gene matches: 4. In DNA, the CDR3 is TGTGCCAGTACTAGCGGGAATGCCAATGAGCAGTTCTTC. It is translated as CASTSGNANEQFF.

V gene TRBV7-8 combines with J gene TRBJ2-7; 9 positions match TRBD2. Germline lookup yields CDR1 SGHVS and CDR2 FQNEAQ. The CDR3 spans 13 residues. Unmatched junction bases numbered 1, after V lost 2 bases and J lost 5 bases. CDR3 in amino acids: CASSLLAGHEQYF. CDR3 coding DNA: TGTGCCAGCAGCTTACTAGCGGGACACGAGCAGTACTTC.

The chain employs TRBV28 and TRBJ2-7; 16 positions agree with TRBD2. Germline V gives CDR1 MDHEN, CDR2 SYDVKM. The CDR3 runs 19 residues. The V segment lost 4 bases and the J segment 3 bases; nucleotides outside the gene matches: 12. CDR3 sequence: CASSSPLGLAGGKGYEQYF. The CDR3 DNA sequence: TGTGCCAGCAGTTCCCCTTTGGGACTAGCGGGAGGGAAGGGCTACGAGCAGTACTTC.

V gene TRBV7-2 combines with J gene TRBJ2-5, with a tentative D call TRBD2 (5 bases). The CDR3 runs 12 residues. V was trimmed by 5 bases and J by 7 bases, leaving 11 bases between them. The germline gives CDR1 SGHTA, CDR2 FQGNSA. CDR3 DNA: TGTGCCAGCAGCCTGGAACGGGGGACCCAGTACTTC. It encodes CASSLERGTQYF.

The chain has TRBV30 and TRBJ2-3; D gene uncertain. Trimming left V 0 bases short and J 0 bases short, with 13 bases between. Germline V gene lookup returns CDR1 GTSNPN and CDR2 SVGIG (reference sequence). The CDR3 totals 16 residues. CDR3 protein: CAWSVPRIASTDTQYF. The CDR3 bases are TGTGCCTGGAGTGTACCCCGGATTGCTAGCACAGATACGCAGTATTTT.